This T cell receptor (beta chain) was recorded in a study of T-cell reconstitution after alpha-beta-depleted transplantation in children. V shed 0 bases and J 5 bases; nucleotides not matched to a gene: 5. The CDR3 covers 16 residues. Germline lookup yields CDR1 LGHNA and CDR2 YNFKEQ. For TCRbeta, the library was prepared with unique molecular identifiers. A single record per CDR3 protein comes from TCRdb applying MiXCR to the PCR reads. The table shows around 500,000 distinct CDR3 sequences, with 9.5% to 15% occurring only once. The clonotype was recovered from a human donor who donated a stem cell graft to a child with combined immunodeficiency. The chain carries TRBV4-2 and TRBJ2-1; 9 positions agree with TRBD2. Sequencing was performed on PBMCs from the stem cell graft donor, taken from the stem cell graft. CDR3 sequence: CASSQDALAGNNEQFF. The CDR3 DNA sequence: TGTGCCAGCAGCCAAGATGCCCTAGCGGGAAACAATGAGCAGTTCTTC.